This T cell receptor beta chain was sequenced for a study of blood T cells in healthy people across ages. Study background: Per every two T cells, about one barcoded beta molecule was captured by template switching. The study's findings and limits: For the donors, CMV status was unknown and possibly confounded expanded clonotype changes.

The authors ran a second PCR of 7 to 11 cycles using a sample-barcoded 5' primer and a J-beta primer mix. A 12-random-nucleotide template-switch adaptor tagged each cDNA molecule. TCRdb reprocessed the 5' RACE reads with MiXCR, giving one entry per CDR3 protein. This table holds more than 1,400,000 distinct CDR3 sequences, about 43% found once. The germline V gene encodes CDR1 SNHLY and CDR2 FYNNEI. With V trimmed by 6 bases and J by 2 bases, 8 bases remained unmatched. The CDR3 contains 16 residues. On this clonotype itself: The antigen remains undetermined.

Drawing of peripheral blood yielded roughly 9.3 milliliters from each donor. The receptor's source is a woman younger than 30 in good health. The rearrangement joins TRBV2 to TRBJ1-5; TRBD1 agrees at 9 bases. The source material was blood. The CDR3: CASRSGTGNRNQPQHF. CDR3 coding DNA: TGTGCCAGCAGATCCGGGACAGGGAATCGCAATCAGCCCCAGCATTTT.